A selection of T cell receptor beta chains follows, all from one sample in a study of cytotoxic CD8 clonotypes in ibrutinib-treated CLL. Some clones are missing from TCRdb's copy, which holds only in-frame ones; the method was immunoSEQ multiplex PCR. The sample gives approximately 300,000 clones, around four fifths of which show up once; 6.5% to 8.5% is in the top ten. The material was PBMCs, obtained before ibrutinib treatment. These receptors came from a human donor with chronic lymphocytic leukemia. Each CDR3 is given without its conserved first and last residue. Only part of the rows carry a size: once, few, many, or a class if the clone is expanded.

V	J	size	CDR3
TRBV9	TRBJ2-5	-	ASSVAGVETQY
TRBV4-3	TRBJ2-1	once	ASSQDQIDRGRVGEQF
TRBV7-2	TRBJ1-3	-	ASSYPGRSSGNTIY
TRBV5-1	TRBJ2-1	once	ASSRGTSGAYNEQF
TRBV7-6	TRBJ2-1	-	ASSLRPGQPYNEQF
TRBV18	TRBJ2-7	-	ASSERDYEQY
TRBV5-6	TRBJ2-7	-	ASSFRGLHYEQY
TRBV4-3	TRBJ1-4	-	ASSQRLARGRPEKLF
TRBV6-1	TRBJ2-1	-	ATRTGYNEQF
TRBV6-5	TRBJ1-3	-	ASSEAGRNTIY
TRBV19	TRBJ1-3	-	ASGGQGGGNTIY
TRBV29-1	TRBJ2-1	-	SVDRQGFSYNEQF
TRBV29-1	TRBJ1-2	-	SVEIFNNYGYT
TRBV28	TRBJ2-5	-	ASSLFAGTKGETQY
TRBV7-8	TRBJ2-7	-	ASSIGGTYEQY
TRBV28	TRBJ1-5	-	ASKKQGISQPQH
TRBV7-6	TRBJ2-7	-	ASSLAADSYEQY
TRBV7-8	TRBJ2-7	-	ASSLGLAGDEQY
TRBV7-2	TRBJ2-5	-	ASSPREGTPGQETQY
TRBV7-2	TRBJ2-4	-	ASVSRGALGNIQY
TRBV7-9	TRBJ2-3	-	ASPGLVAGGPDTQY
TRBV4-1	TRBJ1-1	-	ASSLPIHSPGREYEAF
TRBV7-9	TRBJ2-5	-	ASSLGGLAGAETQY
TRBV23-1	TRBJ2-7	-	ASSQSWYGDRTYEQY
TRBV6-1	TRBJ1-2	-	ASVPVGARSAGYT
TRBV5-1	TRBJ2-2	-	ASSLGASGHTGELF
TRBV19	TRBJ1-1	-	ASSTSRGAMNTEAF
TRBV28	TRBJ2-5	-	ASSSGRALFQTQY
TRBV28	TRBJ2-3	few	ASSRDRASTDTQY
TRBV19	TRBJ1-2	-	ASKGQGAWGYT
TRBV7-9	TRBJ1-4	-	ASSLDGQWDPNMEKLF
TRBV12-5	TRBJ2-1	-	ASGTGTGADEQF
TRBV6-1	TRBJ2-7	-	ASGSYAGGYEQY
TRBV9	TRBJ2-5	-	ASSVDRGYQETQY
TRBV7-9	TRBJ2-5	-	ASSLNSGSETQY
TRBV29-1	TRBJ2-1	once	SVGKREGLYEQF
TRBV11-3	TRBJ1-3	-	ASSLEVLRGGDTIY
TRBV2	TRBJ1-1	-	ARRQDRVAF
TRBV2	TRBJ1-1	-	ASRVMNTEAF
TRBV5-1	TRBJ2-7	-	ASSLGHTLVYEQY
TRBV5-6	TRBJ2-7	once	ASSWRGQYEQY
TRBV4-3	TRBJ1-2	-	ASSQNTGYYGYT
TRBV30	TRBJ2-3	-	AWSHEPNERDTQY
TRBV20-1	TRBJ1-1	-	SARKDSEAF
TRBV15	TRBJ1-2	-	ATSRYTAYGYT
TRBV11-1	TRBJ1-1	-	ASSLAPVAEAF
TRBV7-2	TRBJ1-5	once	ASSLAVQSGGGQPQH
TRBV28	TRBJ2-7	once	ASSYSGRRDEQY
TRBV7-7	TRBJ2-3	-	ASSLVQGSTDTQY
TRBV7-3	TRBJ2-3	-	ASSLLAGGPPDTQY
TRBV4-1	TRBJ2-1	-	ASGHHLPGASGYNEQF
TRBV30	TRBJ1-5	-	AWNGKDSNQPQH